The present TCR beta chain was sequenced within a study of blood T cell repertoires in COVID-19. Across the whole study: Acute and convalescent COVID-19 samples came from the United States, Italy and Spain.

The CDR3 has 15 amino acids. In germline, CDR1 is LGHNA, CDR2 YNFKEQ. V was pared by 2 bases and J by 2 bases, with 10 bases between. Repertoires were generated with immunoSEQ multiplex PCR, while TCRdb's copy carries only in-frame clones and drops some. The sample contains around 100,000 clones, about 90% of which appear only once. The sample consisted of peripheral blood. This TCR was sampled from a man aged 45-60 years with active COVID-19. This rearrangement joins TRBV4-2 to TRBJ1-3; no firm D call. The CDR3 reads CASSQRFGPGNTIYF. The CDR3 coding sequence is TGTGCCAGCAGCCAACGGTTTGGGCCTGGAAACACCATATATTTT.